This is a list of T cell receptor beta chains from one sample in a study of esophageal squamous cell carcinoma under preoperative chemotherapy. Each CDR3 protein is one row after TCRdb ran MiXCR on the PCR reads. Of around 34,000 distinct CDR3 sequences in the sample, around 50% are singletons; the top ten hold approximately 25%. Sampling was performed from a patient given preoperative chemotherapy. These receptors came from a human donor with esophageal squamous cell carcinoma. The donor label of this sample is uncertain. The CDR3 runs from the conserved cysteine through the conserved F or W. Fields, in order: V gene, J gene, CDR3 protein.

v_call: TRBV12-3/TRBV12-4; j_call: TRBJ2-4; cdr3_aa: CACSTTGVWAKNMQYF
v_call: TRBV12-3/TRBV12-4; j_call: TRBJ2-3; cdr3_aa: CASGGGTGRGPDTQYF
v_call: TRBV11-2; j_call: .; cdr3_aa: CASSLVGQGVNEQYF
v_call: TRBV9; j_call: TRBJ2-5; cdr3_aa: CASSVGGDYQETQYF
v_call: TRBV7-3; j_call: TRBJ2-4; cdr3_aa: CASSLNPPSGGIKDTQYF
v_call: TRBV5-3; j_call: TRBJ2-6; cdr3_aa: CAREDFGGANVLTF
v_call: TRBV7-2; j_call: TRBJ2-5; cdr3_aa: CASSPLAPDEQYF
v_call: TRBV6-1; j_call: .; cdr3_aa: CASDTEGEQFF
v_call: TRBV7-6; j_call: TRBJ2-3; cdr3_aa: CAGIGGGFTDTQYF
v_call: TRBV7-8; j_call: TRBJ2-1; cdr3_aa: CASSLRGAFPDAQFF